Shown below are 20 T cell receptor beta chains from a single sample sequenced in a study of regulatory T cells in long-lasting Graves disease. Time point reported: newly diagnosed GD, antithyroid drugs for less than 3 months. PBMC RNA served as the TCR library source. Both iRepertoire HTBI primers and Arm-PCR of CDR3 regions were used to build the TCR beta libraries. Each CDR3 protein gets one entry after TCRdb re-called the multiplex PCR reads with MiXCR. The sample holds hundreds of thousands of distinct CDR3 sequences, approximately 16% seen once. The data also belong to a second study, concerning T cells in Graves' hyperthyroidism and ophthalmopathy.

Sample: peripheral blood mononuclear cells (PBMCs), taken at new diagnosis, from a patient treated with antithyroid drugs. The receptors were sampled from a man in his forties with Graves disease.

This clonotype was observed many times. This chain uses TRBV7-6 with TRBJ2-5; D call uncertain. The CDR3 length is 12 residues. Germline V gene sequence: CDR1 SGHVS, CDR2 FNYEAQ. The germline V and J ends were trimmed by 5 bases and 6 bases, with 10 bases remaining between them. The CDR3 loop is CASSPYRKTQYF. The CDR3 DNA is TGTGCCAGCAGCCCTTACCGGAAGACCCAGTACTTC. Together with reference TRBV7-6 and TRBJ2-5, the CDR3 gives the full variable domain: GAGVSQSPRYKVTKRGQDVALRCDPISGHVSLYWYRQALGQGPEFLTYFNYEAQQDKSGLPNDRFSAERPEGSISTLTIQRTEQRDSAMYRCASSPYRKTQYFGPGTRLLVL.

There are many counts of this clonotype. The chain is built from TRBV6-1 and TRBJ1-5, with D hard to call. V shed 3 bases and J shed 5 bases, with 5 bases lying between them. Germline V CDR1 and CDR2: MNHNS, SASEGT. The length of the CDR3 is 12 residues. CDR3 in DNA: TGTGCCAGCAGTGATACACATCAGCCCCAGCATTTT. It translates to CASSDTHQPQHF.

The gene calls are TRBV6-1 and TRBJ2-7; 10 nucleotides line up with TRBD1. Germline trimming cut 8 bases from V and 3 bases from J; bases unmatched to any gene: 10. The V gene's germline CDR1 is MNHNS and CDR2 SASEGT. There are 15 residues in the CDR3. The CDR3 reads CASSTPGQGNYEQYF. CDR3 DNA sequence: TGTGCCAGCTCGACCCCGGGACAGGGGAACTACGAGCAGTACTTC.

Concerning this clonotype: This may be a read error: a much more frequent sequence differs by one nucleotide. V gene TRBV20-1 combines with J gene TRBJ2-3; D call uncertain. The better agreement between TRBJ2-7 and the DNA end casts doubt on the J call. Germline values: CDR1 DFQATT, CDR2 SNEGSKA (reference sequence). The CDR3 spans 13 residues. CDR3 coding DNA: TGCAGTGCTGTTCGCCCGGAGACCTACGAGCAGTACTTC. Protein product: CSAVRPETYEQYF.

This clonotype was found a few times. The rearrangement uses TRBV2 and TRBJ1-2; D unresolved. The CDR3 length is 15 residues. Trimming left V 3 bases short and J 7 bases short, with 18 bases between. Germline V gene sequence: CDR1 SNHLY, CDR2 FYNNEI. CDR3 nucleotides: TGTGCCAGCAGTGACCAGCAGGCTCCCAGAAGTGGCTACACCTTC. It translates to CASSDQQAPRSGYTF.

The table lists this clonotype with many counts. The chain joins TRBV5-1 to TRBJ1-1; TRBD1 matches 9 bases. Trimming cost V 5 bases and J 9 bases; bases outside gene matches: 14. Germline V lookup: CDR1 SGHRS, CDR2 YFSETQ. The CDR3 runs to 15 residues. For the CDR3, the DNA is TGCGCCAGCAGTTACACCGGGACAGGGCTAAATAAAGCTTTCTTT. This gives the protein CASSYTGTGLNKAFF.

This clonotype showed up many times. The V call is TRBV30, the J call TRBJ1-6; D remains ambiguous. Germline CDR1 reads GTSNPN; CDR2 reads SVGIG (reference sequence). V shed 2 bases and J shed 7 bases, with 9 bases lying between them. CDR3 length: 13 residues. The CDR3: CAWSMSGNSPLHF. The CDR3 DNA reads as TGTGCCTGGAGTATGTCGGGAAATTCACCCCTCCACTTT.

V is TRBV20-1 and J is TRBJ2-4; 10 bases agree with TRBD2. Germline V gene lookup returns CDR1 DFQATT and CDR2 SNEGSKA (reference sequence). V shed 1 base and J 9 bases; nucleotides not matched to a gene: 6. CDR3 length: 14 amino acids. The CDR3, as DNA: TGCAGTGCTAGAGCGGGGACTAGCGTAATCATTCAGTACTTC. This codes for CSARAGTSVIIQYF.

This clonotype was recorded many times. V is TRBV6-2 or TRBV6-3 and J is TRBJ2-7; D is undetermined. This CDR3 is built from 14 residues. Germline lookup yields CDR1 MNHEY and CDR2 SVGEGT. Trimming cost V 7 bases and J 1 base, with 14 bases left between them. The CDR3 loop reads CASKARVFSYEQYF. Here the CDR3 DNA reads TGTGCCAGCAAAGCCCGGGTCTTTTCCTACGAGCAGTACTTC.

A few counts support this clonotype. The chain joins TRBV25-1 to TRBJ2-7; D is unclear. The germline V gene encodes CDR1 MGHDK and CDR2 SYGVNS. V lost 4 bases and J 9 bases, leaving 22 bases between the germline ends. This CDR3 has 15 amino acids. CDR3 sequence: CASSGFPVSESTQYF. The CDR3 DNA follows: TGTGCCAGCAGTGGGTTCCCCGTTTCAGAGTCTACGCAGTACTTC.

This clonotype appeared a few times. The chain joins TRBV18 to TRBJ2-3, with 11 bases identical to TRBD1. After removal of 3 bases from V and 5 bases from J, the junction contained 1 base not matched to a gene. This CDR3 is built from 14 residues. Germline V gene sequence: CDR1 KGHSH, CDR2 LQKENI. The DNA of the CDR3 is TGTGCCAGCTCACCGGGGACAGGGGGAGATACGCAGTATTTT. Amino acids: CASSPGTGGDTQYF.

This clonotype occurred many times. The genes are TRBV20-1 and TRBJ2-5, with no clear D. Germline V CDR1 and CDR2: DFQATT, SNEGSKA (reference sequence). Trimming removed 2 bases from V and 7 bases from J, with 20 bases in between. The CDR3 spans 15 residues. The CDR3 region has the DNA TGCAGTGCTAGATCAACCAGTCGAATAATCGGGACCCAGTACTTC. It encodes CSARSTSRIIGTQYF.

This rearrangement joins TRBV2 to TRBJ2-3; 9 positions agree with TRBD1. Germline CDR1 is SNHLY and CDR2 is FYNNEI. The V gene end was trimmed by 6 bases and the J gene end by 4 bases; junction bases not matched to a gene: 8. The CDR3 extends over 15 amino acids. The CDR3 nucleotides are TGTGCCAGCAGCTCCGGGACAGGGTACGCAGATACGCAGTATTTT. Translated: CASSSGTGYADTQYF.

This clonotype was counted many times. The rearrangement links TRBV6-5 to TRBJ1-5, with a weak D call TRBD1 (5 bases). Trimming removed 2 bases at V and 5 bases at J, with 7 bases between. Germline lookup yields CDR1 MNHEY and CDR2 SVGAGI. The CDR3 is made up of 13 amino acids. CDR3 nucleotides: TGTGCCAGCAGTTACGCGGGGGATCAGCCCCAGCATTTT. This gives the protein CASSYAGDQPQHF.

This clonotype was seen repeatedly, ten times or more. The gene calls are TRBV7-9 and TRBJ2-7; D is unresolved. CDR1 and CDR2 from the germline V gene are SEHNR and FQNEAQ (reference sequence). This CDR3 region has 13 residues. V was shortened by 2 bases and J by 1 base, with 6 bases between the two germline ends. The CDR3 region is CASSLFPSYEQYF. The CDR3 nucleotides read TGTGCCAGCAGCTTATTTCCGTCCTACGAGCAGTACTTC.

Only one count was recorded for this clonotype. The chain employs TRBV4-2 and TRBJ1-5; possibly TRBD1 for D (6 bases). The CDR3 extends over 17 amino acids. The germline V gene encodes CDR1 LGHNA and CDR2 YNFKEQ. V dropped 0 bases and J dropped 9 bases, with 21 bases sitting between them. The CDR3 DNA reads TGTGCCAGCAGCCAAGATGTGAGAGAGGGGGTGGGGGGGCCCCAGCATTTT. Protein: CASSQDVREGVGGPQHF.

The chain recombines TRBV25-1 with TRBJ2-5; 7 bases are a match to TRBD1. The CDR3 runs 15 residues. CDR1 is MGHDK and CDR2 is SYGVNS in the germline V gene. J was trimmed by 1 base and V by 3 bases; bases with no gene match: 5. The chain's CDR3 is CASSDPQGSQETQYF. Here the CDR3 DNA reads TGTGCCAGCAGTGACCCACAGGGGTCCCAAGAGACCCAGTACTTC.

This clonotype has ten or more counts. The chain joins TRBV10-3 to TRBJ2-5; TRBD1 matches at 8 bases. The germline V gene encodes CDR1 ENHRY and CDR2 SYGVKD. The CDR3 is 12 amino acids. The CDR3 DNA reads TGTGCACACGGACAGGGCCAAGAGACCCAGTACTTC. Residues: CAHGQGQETQYF.

J is TRBJ1-2 and V is TRBV10-3; 7 positions match TRBD1. Germline V gene sequence: CDR1 ENHRY, CDR2 SYGVKD. CDR3 length: 15 residues. V dropped 0 bases and J dropped 1; count of bases not matched to a gene: 2. CDR3: CAISESGTVNYGYTF. The DNA of the CDR3 is TGTGCCATCAGTGAGTCGGGGACAGTTAACTATGGCTACACCTTC.

This clonotype came up many times. The chain carries TRBV27 and TRBJ1-2; D gene ambiguous. The CDR3 extends over 13 amino acids. V dropped 7 bases and J dropped 0 bases, with 9 bases sitting between them. Germline-derived CDR1 and CDR2 are MNHEY and SMNVEV (reference sequence). CDR3 nucleotide sequence: TGTGCCAGCAAGAGGAGGGCTAACTATGGCTACACCTTC. Its protein is CASKRRANYGYTF.